The rows below give T cell receptor beta chains drawn from one sample of a study of early T cells in non-severe SARS-CoV-2 infection. TCRdb independently ran MiXCR on the 5' RACE reads; one entry per CDR3 protein. The sample shows roughly 32,000 distinct CDR3 sequences, 3.5% to 4.5% of them seen only once. The sequenced sample consisted of whole blood. These receptors were collected from an adult who was a healthcare worker with PCR-confirmed SARS-CoV-2 infection or an uninfected control (not recorded which). Each CDR3 is given with its conserved first and last residue. D genes are given only for firm matches. Rows may omit the clone size; those that give it use once, few, many or a size class.

V: TRBV9
size: many
length: 14
J: TRBJ1-1
D: NA
DNA: TGTGCCAGCAGCCCCTTGTTGACGGAGTCTGAAGCTTTCTTT
CDR3: CASSPLLTESEAFF

V: TRBV10-3
size: many
length: 14
J: TRBJ1-1
D: NA
DNA: TGTGCCATCAGTGAGTTTGGGGAGAACACTGAAGCTTTCTTT
CDR3: CAISEFGENTEAFF

V: TRBV13
size: many
length: 15
J: TRBJ1-5
D: NA
DNA: TGTGCCAGCAGCCCGGGACACCAGTTCAATCAGCCCCAGCATTTT
CDR3: CASSPGHQFNQPQHF

V: TRBV11-2
size: many
length: 13
J: TRBJ2-5
D: NA
DNA: TGTGCCAGCAGCTTCGGTTCCCAAGAGACCCAGTACTTC
CDR3: CASSFGSQETQYF

V: TRBV15
size: many
length: 17
J: TRBJ2-4
D: NA
DNA: TGTGCCACCAGCAGAGACCCCCCCCCAGAAGCCAAAAACATTCAGTACTTC
CDR3: CATSRDPPPEAKNIQYF

V: TRBV11-2
size: many
length: 15
J: TRBJ2-2
D: NA
DNA: TGTGCCAGCAGCTTAGCACTAGATCCGGCCGGGGAGCTGTTTTTT
CDR3: CASSLALDPAGELFF

V: TRBV30
size: many
length: 12
J: TRBJ1-1
D: NA
DNA: TGTGCCTGGATCGGCCCCCTCGGCGGGGCTTTCTTT
CDR3: CAWIGPLGGAFF

V: TRBV2
size: many
length: 11
J: TRBJ2-5
D: NA
DNA: TGTGCCAGCACCGTATCCGGGACCCAGTACTTC
CDR3: CASTVSGTQYF

V: TRBV7-8
size: NA
length: 11
J: TRBJ2-1
D: NA
DNA: TGTGCCAGCAGCTCAGGGGATGAGCAGTTCTTC
CDR3: CASSSGDEQFF

V: TRBV18
size: many
length: 18
J: TRBJ1-5
D: NA
DNA: TGTGCCAGCTCCTCAAAGGGCCCTGGGCTAGGTGACAGTCAGCCCCAGCATTTT
CDR3: CASSSKGPGLGDSQPQHF

V: TRBV6-6
size: many
length: 13
J: TRBJ1-1
D: NA
DNA: TGTGCCAGCAGTTACCCCAGACAGGTCCGGGCTTTCTTT
CDR3: CASSYPRQVRAFF

V: TRBV7-3
size: many
length: 13
J: TRBJ2-2
D: NA
DNA: TGTGCCAGCAGTTCGGTGAACACCGGGGAGCTGTTTTTT
CDR3: CASSSVNTGELFF

V: TRBV11-2
size: NA
length: 15
J: TRBJ2-1
D: NA
DNA: TGTGCCAGCAGCTTAGAGGGGAGCCCGGCGGGTGAGCAGTTCTTC
CDR3: CASSLEGSPAGEQFF

V: TRBV29-1
size: many
length: 13
J: TRBJ1-4
D: NA
DNA: TGCAGCGTTGGTACGCGGGTTAGTGAAAAACTGTTTTTT
CDR3: CSVGTRVSEKLFF

V: TRBV2
size: many
length: 15
J: TRBJ1-3
D: NA
DNA: TGTGCCAGCAGTGCAGATCTCGGATCTGGAAACACCATATATTTT
CDR3: CASSADLGSGNTIYF

V: TRBV5-4
size: many
length: 13
J: TRBJ2-3
D: NA
DNA: TGTGCCAGCGCTAATCCAGGGGGGAATACGCAGTATTTT
CDR3: CASANPGGNTQYF

V: TRBV11-2
size: many
length: 14
J: TRBJ2-5
D: NA
DNA: TGTGCCAGCAGCTTCCTCCTATGGGGGGAGACCCAGTACTTC
CDR3: CASSFLLWGETQYF

V: TRBV7-7
size: few
length: 13
J: TRBJ1-1
D: NA
DNA: TGTGCCAGCAGCCGGATATTGAACACTGAAGCTTTCTTT
CDR3: CASSRILNTEAFF

V: TRBV12-5
size: many
length: 14
J: TRBJ2-6
D: NA
DNA: TGTGCTAGTGGTGACCTCTCTGGGGCCAACGTCCTGACTTTC
CDR3: CASGDLSGANVLTF

V: TRBV19
size: many
length: 13
J: TRBJ2-7
D: TRBD2
DNA: TGTGCCAGTAGCCTAGCGGTTTACTACGAGCAGTACTTC
CDR3: CASSLAVYYEQYF

V: TRBV12-3/TRBV12-4
size: many
length: 16
J: TRBJ2-2
D: TRBD1
DNA: TGTGCCAGCATTCTACAGGGGGCTGCGAACACCGGGGAGCTGTTTTTT
CDR3: CASILQGAANTGELFF

V: TRBV29-1
size: NA
length: 11
J: TRBJ1-2
D: NA
DNA: TGCAGCGTTGAAGACCGGGCCGGCTACACCTTC
CDR3: CSVEDRAGYTF

V: TRBV5-1
size: many
length: 13
J: TRBJ2-2
D: NA
DNA: TGCGCCAGCAAAACAGGGAACACCGGGGAGCTGTTTTTT
CDR3: CASKTGNTGELFF

V: TRBV18
size: few
length: 16
J: TRBJ1-1
D: NA
DNA: TGTGCCAGCTCACTACCCGCGGGCCTCGGTGAGGCTGAAGCTTTCTTT
CDR3: CASSLPAGLGEAEAFF

V: TRBV18
size: many
length: 13
J: TRBJ1-4
D: NA
DNA: TGTGCCAGCTCACCGGGCCTTGGGGAAAAACTGTTTTTT
CDR3: CASSPGLGEKLFF

V: TRBV6-6
size: NA
length: 13
J: TRBJ2-7
D: NA
DNA: TGTGCCAGCAGCTACTGGACAAGCGAGGTGAAGTACTTC
CDR3: CASSYWTSEVKYF

V: TRBV12-3/TRBV12-4
size: many
length: 15
J: TRBJ2-3
D: TRBD2
DNA: TGTGCCAGCAGTTTCTCGCGGGGGAGCACAGATACGCAGTATTTT
CDR3: CASSFSRGSTDTQYF

V: TRBV7-2
size: many
length: 13
J: TRBJ1-1
D: NA
DNA: TGTGCCAGCAGCTTAAACGGATACACTGAAGCTTTCTTT
CDR3: CASSLNGYTEAFF

V: TRBV4-3
size: few
length: 17
J: TRBJ1-2
D: NA
DNA: TGCGCCAGCAGCCAAGAACCCTCCAGGAACCAGTGGTATGGCTACACCTTC
CDR3: CASSQEPSRNQWYGYTF

V: TRBV3-1
size: many
length: 14
J: TRBJ1-2
D: NA
DNA: TGTGCCAGCAGCCAAGATGTCAGGGGACCTGGCTACACCTTC
CDR3: CASSQDVRGPGYTF

V: TRBV19
size: many
length: 15
J: TRBJ1-5
D: TRBD1
DNA: TGTGCCAGTAGTATCGTCAGGGGGAGCAATCAGCCCCAGCATTTT
CDR3: CASSIVRGSNQPQHF

V: TRBV19
size: many
length: 14
J: TRBJ2-7
D: NA
DNA: TGTGCCAGTAGCTCCGACAGGGAGGCGGCCGAGCAGTACTTC
CDR3: CASSSDREAAEQYF

V: TRBV25-1
size: NA
length: 15
J: TRBJ1-1
D: TRBD1
DNA: TGTGCCAGCAGTGCAGGGGGCAGGAGGGACACTGAAGCTTTCTTT
CDR3: CASSAGGRRDTEAFF

V: TRBV7-9
size: NA
length: 16
J: TRBJ2-1
D: TRBD1
DNA: TGTGCCAGCAGCTTAGGGACAGGGGACCTTTACAATGAGCAGTTCTTC
CDR3: CASSLGTGDLYNEQFF

V: TRBV6-5
size: many
length: 16
J: TRBJ1-1
D: NA
DNA: TGTGCCAGCAGTTACTCGGGCCGCGGGGGAAACACTGAAGCTTTCTTT
CDR3: CASSYSGRGGNTEAFF

V: TRBV5-6
size: many
length: 18
J: TRBJ1-6
D: TRBD1
DNA: TGTGCCAGCAGCGTGACAGGGGGCTCGAGTACCTATAATTCACCCCTCCACTTT
CDR3: CASSVTGGSSTYNSPLHF

V: TRBV6-6
size: many
length: 14
J: TRBJ1-5
D: NA
DNA: TGTGCCAGCAGTTACTCGTCAGGACCCCAGCCCCAGCATTTT
CDR3: CASSYSSGPQPQHF

V: TRBV7-6
size: few
length: 13
J: TRBJ2-5
D: NA
DNA: TGTGCCAGCAGCCCAGAGATAGAAGAGACCCAGTACTTC
CDR3: CASSPEIEETQYF

V: TRBV6-1
size: NA
length: 12
J: TRBJ2-1
D: NA
DNA: TGTGCCAGCGGGGGAACGATGAATGAGCAGTTCTTC
CDR3: CASGGTMNEQFF

V: TRBV5-6
size: few
length: 13
J: TRBJ2-7
D: TRBD1
DNA: TGTGCCAGCAGCTTGGGACAGGGGGCTGTGCAGTACTTC
CDR3: CASSLGQGAVQYF

V: TRBV20-1
size: many
length: 15
J: TRBJ2-3
D: NA
DNA: TGCAGTGCTAGAGGGGTGGCTAGCGGCACAGATACGCAGTATTTT
CDR3: CSARGVASGTDTQYF

V: TRBV29-1
size: many
length: 11
J: TRBJ2-1
D: TRBD2
DNA: TGCAGCAGCGGGAACTACAATGAGCAGTTCTTC
CDR3: CSSGNYNEQFF